The entry below describes one T cell receptor beta chain. Its target antigen remains unknown. No base quality values were provided; no much bigger clone lies one nucleotide off. The sample is drawn from a study of blood T cell repertoires in COVID-19 (dated by TCRdb to about 2020). For the study in its entirety: Samples from collaborators originated in the United States, Italy and Spain and spanned both the acute and convalescent phases of COVID-19. Samples were obtained from the ongoing ImmuneRACE study (first 160 participants) and from 1,254 subjects provided by 6 global collaborators. Where available, HLA class I and class II types were taken from metadata supplied by the sample provider and were not determined by assay-based typing. A freely available public database, intended as a resource for researchers studying the immune response to SARS-CoV-2, is where the repertoires were released. The dataset comprised deeply sampled blood TCRbeta repertoires from subjects exposed to, actively infected with, or recovered from COVID-19. The prospective study material was composed of cDNA or gDNA derived from T cells, B-cell-depleted T cells, or PBMCs. Nearly every sample came with metadata listing a de-identified subject ID, COVID-19 status, age in years and sex.

The germline V gene sets CDR1 to SGHTA and CDR2 to FQGNSA. Here V drops 7 bases and J drops 6 bases, and the junction holds 6 bases not matched to any gene. From its cysteine to its phenylalanine, the CDR3 spans 13 amino acids. Just CDR3 DNA is preserved here, 39 bases in frame from base 1. Each collaborating institution followed its own protocols to collect whole blood in K2EDTA tubes. For TCRbeta analysis, collaborator samples were shipped as frozen whole blood, as isolated PBMCs, or as DNA extracted from either sample type. Beyond this particular receptor, the publication reports: The quantity of clinical and demographic metadata differed by source and by participant and was supplied without curation.

The immunoSEQ Assay, a bias-controlled multiplex PCR, was used to amplify TCRbeta CDR3 regions from genomic DNA. On the authors' methods: The number of nucleated cells in each sample was estimated from the amplification of reference gene primers within the assay. Sequence reads were collapsed and filtered to measure the absolute abundance of every unique TCRbeta CDR3 rearrangement. For each sample, productive Simpson clonality was calculated as the square root of Simpson's diversity index across productive rearrangements. TCRdb holds this immuneACCESS table with in-frame rearrangements only. Some clones are missing; in checked studies, unresolved V genes explain under half, and the rest has no known cause. V, J and clone size derive from that table, while D and trimming were established from the DNA sequence. The sample records some 93,000 clones, around 79% of which are singletons. Roughly 24% of the sample is taken by the ten largest.

Material: peripheral blood. This TCR derives from a human donor in a cohort sampled during active COVID-19. The chain is encoded by TRBV7-2 joined to TRBJ2-1, with 7 bases matching TRBD2. The DNA sequence is given as TGTGCCAGCAAATATGGGGGGGGCAATGAGCAGTTCTTC. The resulting protein is CASKYGGGNEQFF.